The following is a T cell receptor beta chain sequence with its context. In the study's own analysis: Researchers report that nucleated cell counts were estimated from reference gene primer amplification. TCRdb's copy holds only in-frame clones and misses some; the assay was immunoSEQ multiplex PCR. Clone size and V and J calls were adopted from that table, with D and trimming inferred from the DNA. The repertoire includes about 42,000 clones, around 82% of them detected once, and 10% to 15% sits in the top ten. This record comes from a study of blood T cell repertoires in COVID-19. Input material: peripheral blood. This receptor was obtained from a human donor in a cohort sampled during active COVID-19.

CDR3 sequence: CASSSPTGLGYTF. CDR3 DNA: TGTGCCAGCAGTTCGCCGACAGGGCTAGGCTACACCTTC. The V gene is TRBV12-3 or TRBV12-4, the J gene TRBJ1-2, with 7 bases aligning to TRBD1. V was clipped by 4 bases and J by 8 bases; unmatched bases: 7. The CDR3 is made up of 13 amino acids.